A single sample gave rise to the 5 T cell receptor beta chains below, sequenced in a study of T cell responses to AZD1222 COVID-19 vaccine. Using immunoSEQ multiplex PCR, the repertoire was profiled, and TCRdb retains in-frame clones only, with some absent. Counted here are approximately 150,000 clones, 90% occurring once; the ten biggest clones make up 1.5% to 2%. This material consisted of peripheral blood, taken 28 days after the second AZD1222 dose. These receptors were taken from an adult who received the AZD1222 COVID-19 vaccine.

This CDR3 is CASSIVGGTEAFF. The CDR3 region has the DNA TGTGCCAGTAGTATCGTTGGTGGGACTGAAGCTTTCTTT. This rearrangement joins TRBV19 to TRBJ1-1; D is unresolved. Germline values: CDR1 LNHDA, CDR2 SQIVND (reference sequence). CDR3 size: 13 residues. Trimming shortened V by 3 bases and J by 5 bases, and 10 bases separated the two germline ends.

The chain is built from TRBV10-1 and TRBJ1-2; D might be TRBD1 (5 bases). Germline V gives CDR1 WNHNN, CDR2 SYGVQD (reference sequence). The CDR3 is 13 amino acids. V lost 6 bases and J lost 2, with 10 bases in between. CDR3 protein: CASSRQTNYGYTF. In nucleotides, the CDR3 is TGCGCCAGCAGCCGACAGACAAACTATGGCTACACCTTC.

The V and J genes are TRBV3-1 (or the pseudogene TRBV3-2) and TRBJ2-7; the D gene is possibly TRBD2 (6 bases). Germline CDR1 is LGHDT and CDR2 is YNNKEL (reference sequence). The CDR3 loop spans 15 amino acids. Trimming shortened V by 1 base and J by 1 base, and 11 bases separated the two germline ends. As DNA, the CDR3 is TGTGCCAGCAGCCAAGTCCTAGCGAAGTCCTACGAGCAGTACTTC. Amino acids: CASSQVLAKSYEQYF.

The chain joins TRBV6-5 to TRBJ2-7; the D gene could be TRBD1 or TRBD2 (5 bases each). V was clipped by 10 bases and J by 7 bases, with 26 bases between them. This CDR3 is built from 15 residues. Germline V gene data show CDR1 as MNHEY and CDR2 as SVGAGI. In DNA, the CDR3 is TGTGCCACGAAGGACCCGGGACCACCATCTGAGGAGCAGTACGTC. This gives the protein CATKDPGPPSEEQYV.

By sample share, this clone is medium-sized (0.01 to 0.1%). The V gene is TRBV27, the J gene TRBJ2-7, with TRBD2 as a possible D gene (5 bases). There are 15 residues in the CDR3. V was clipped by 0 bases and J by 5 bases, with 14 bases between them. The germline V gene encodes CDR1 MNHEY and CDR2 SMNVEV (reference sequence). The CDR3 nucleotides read TGTGCCAGCAGTTTATCCCTCCCGGAGGACCACGAGCAGTACTTC. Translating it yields CASSLSLPEDHEQYF.